The clone carrying this TCR beta chain was counted a few times. This sample was included in a study of blood T cell repertoires in COVID-19. Turning to the study itself: Both acute and convalescent COVID-19 samples were obtained from the United States, Italy and Spain. From T cells, B-cell-depleted T cells, or PBMCs came the material, which was cDNA or gDNA.

Authors' processing steps: Reference gene primer amplification yielded estimated nucleated cell counts. Generated by immunoSEQ multiplex PCR, the TCRdb table keeps only in-frame clones and is missing some. V, J and clone size derive from that table, while D and trimming were established from the DNA sequence. The repertoire holds 99,000 or so clones, roughly nine tenths seen once, with roughly 6% in the top ten. CDR1 SGHTA and CDR2 FQGNSA come from the germline V gene. V lost 3 bases and J lost 9; bases outside the gene matches: 13. This CDR3 contains 16 residues. The chain combines TRBV7-2 with TRBJ2-3, with 9 bases aligning to TRBD2. The clonotype comes from a human donor in a cohort sampled during active COVID-19. The sample taken for sequencing was peripheral blood. As DNA, the CDR3 is TGTGCCAGCAGCTTCCCGACTAGCGGCTCCGTAAGAACGCAGTATTTT. It encodes CASSFPTSGSVRTQYF. The full variable domain, completed using reference TRBV7-2 and TRBJ2-3, is GAGVSQSPSNKVTEKGKDVELRCDPISGHTALYWYRQSLGQGLEFLIYFQGNSAPDKSGLPSDRFSAERTGGSVSTLTIQRTQQEDSAVYLCASSFPTSGSVRTQYFGPGTRLTVL.